The entry below describes one TCR beta chain. Antigen specificity is unknown. The source of the sample is a study of T cells in Graves' hyperthyroidism and ophthalmopathy. Germline CDR1 SGDLS, CDR2 YYNGEE. V was clipped by 4 bases and J by 10 bases, with 9 bases between them. This CDR3 is built from 11 residues. Findings and limits, study-wide: Ophthalmopathy stood apart from stable hyperthyroidism in a 13 V-J model. Blood shared most expanded thyroid clonotypes above 0.001.

RNA transcripts provided the source from which TCR beta CDR3 regions were amplified. The HTBI primer set served for first-round RT-PCR of the TCR CDR3. MiXCR, run by TCRdb on the multiplex PCR reads, gives a single entry per CDR3 protein. The sample includes fewer than 650,000 distinct CDR3 sequences, approximately 14% seen only once; the top ten take roughly 7%. The sample comprised blood. The chain combines TRBV9 with TRBJ2-1; D not certain. This receptor was taken from a woman between 18 and 30 years old with Graves' ophthalmopathy. The CDR3: CASSLRREQFF. The CDR3 DNA sequence: TGTGCCAGCAGCTTGCGGAGAGAGCAGTTCTTC.